This T cell receptor beta chain was found in a study of blood T cell repertoires in COVID-19. Under the authors' procedure: Reference gene primer amplification in the assay estimated nucleated cell counts. Profiled with immunoSEQ multiplex PCR; TCRdb holds only in-frame clones, not every one. That table is the source of V, J and clone size, and D and trimming were worked out from the DNA. The sample contains 100,000 or so clones, over 65% of which appear only once. V gave up 10 bases and J gave up 14 bases; unmatched junction bases: 13. The germline CDR1 and CDR2 sequences are SNHLY and FYNNEI. This CDR3 spans 12 amino acids.

J is TRBJ2-2 and V is TRBV2; 7 bases are a match to TRBD2. The TCR was taken from a human donor in a cohort sampled during active COVID-19. Sequencing used peripheral blood. This chain's CDR3 is CATRPEVGLLFF. The CDR3 DNA follows: TGTGCCACCAGGCCGGAGGTGGGACTACTGTTTTTT.